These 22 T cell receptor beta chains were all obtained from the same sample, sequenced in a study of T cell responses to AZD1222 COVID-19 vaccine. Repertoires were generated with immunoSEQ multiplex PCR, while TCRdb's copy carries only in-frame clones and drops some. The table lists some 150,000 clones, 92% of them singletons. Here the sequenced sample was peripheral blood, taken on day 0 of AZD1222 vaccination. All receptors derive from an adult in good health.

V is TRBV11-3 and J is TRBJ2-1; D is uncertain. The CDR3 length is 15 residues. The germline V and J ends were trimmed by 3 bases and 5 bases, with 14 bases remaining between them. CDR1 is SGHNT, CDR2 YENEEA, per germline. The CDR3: CASSFSDVGHNEQFF. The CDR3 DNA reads TGTGCCAGCAGCTTTTCGGACGTAGGCCACAATGAGCAGTTCTTC. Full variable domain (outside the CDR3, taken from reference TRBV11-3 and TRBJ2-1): EAGVVQSPRYKIIEKKQPVAFWCNPISGHNTLYWYLQNLGQGPELLIRYENEEAVDDSQLPKDRFSAERLKGVDSTLKIQPAELGDSAVYLCASSFSDVGHNEQFFGPGTRLTVL.

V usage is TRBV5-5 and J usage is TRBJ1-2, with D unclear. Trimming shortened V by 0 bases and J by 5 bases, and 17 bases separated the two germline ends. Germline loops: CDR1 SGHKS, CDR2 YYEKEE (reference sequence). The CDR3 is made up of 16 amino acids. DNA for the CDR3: TGTGCCAGCAGCTTGGCCGGGGAGGGAGTGGGATATGGCTACACCTTC. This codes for CASSLAGEGVGYGYTF.

CDR3 amino acids: CASSEGGANVLTF. CDR3 DNA: TGTGCCAGCAGCGAGGGCGGGGCCAACGTCCTGACTTTC. This sequence joins TRBV9 and TRBJ2-6; no definite D call. V was trimmed by 3 bases and J by 4 bases, leaving 5 bases between them. The CDR3 runs 13 residues. Germline V CDR1 and CDR2: SGDLS, YYNGEE.

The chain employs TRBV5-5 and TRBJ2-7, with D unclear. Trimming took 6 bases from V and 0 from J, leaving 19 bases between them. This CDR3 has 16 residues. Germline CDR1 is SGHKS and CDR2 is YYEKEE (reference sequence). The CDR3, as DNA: TGTGCCAGCACCCCAGCCCCCGGACGGATCTCCTACGAGCAGTACTTC. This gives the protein CASTPAPGRISYEQYF.

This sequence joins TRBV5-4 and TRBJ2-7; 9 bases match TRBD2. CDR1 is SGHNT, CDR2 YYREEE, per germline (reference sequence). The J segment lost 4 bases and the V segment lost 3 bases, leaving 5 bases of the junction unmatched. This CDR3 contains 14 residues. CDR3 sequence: CASSSTSGVYEQYF. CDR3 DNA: TGTGCCAGCAGCTCGACTAGCGGAGTATACGAGCAGTACTTC.

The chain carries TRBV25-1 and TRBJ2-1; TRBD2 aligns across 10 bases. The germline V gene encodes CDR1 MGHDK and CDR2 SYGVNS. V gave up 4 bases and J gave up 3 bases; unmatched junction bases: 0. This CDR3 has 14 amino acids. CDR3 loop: CASSVAGGYNEQFF. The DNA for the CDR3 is TGTGCCAGCAGTGTAGCGGGGGGCTACAATGAGCAGTTCTTC. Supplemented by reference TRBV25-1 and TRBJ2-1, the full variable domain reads EADIYQTPRYLVIGTGKKITLECSQTMGHDKMYWYQQDPGMELHLIHYSYGVNSTEKGDLSSESTVSRIRTEHFPLTLESARPSHTSQYLCASSVAGGYNEQFFGPGTRLTVL.

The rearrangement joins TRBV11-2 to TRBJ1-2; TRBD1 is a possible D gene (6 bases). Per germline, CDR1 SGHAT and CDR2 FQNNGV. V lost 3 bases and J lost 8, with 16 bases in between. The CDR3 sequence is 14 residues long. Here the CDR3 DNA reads TGTGCCAGCAGCTTTAGTTCGCTTGGGGGCGGCTACACCTTC. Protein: CASSFSSLGGGYTF.

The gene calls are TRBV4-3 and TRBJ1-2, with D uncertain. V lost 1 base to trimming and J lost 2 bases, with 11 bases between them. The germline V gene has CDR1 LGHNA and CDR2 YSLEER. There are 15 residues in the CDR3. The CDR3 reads CASSQATYLNYGYTF. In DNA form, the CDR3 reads TGCGCCAGCAGCCAAGCAACCTATCTCAACTATGGCTACACCTTC.

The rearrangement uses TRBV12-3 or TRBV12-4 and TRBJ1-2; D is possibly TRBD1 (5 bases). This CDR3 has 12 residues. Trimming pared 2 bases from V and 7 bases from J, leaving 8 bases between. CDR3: CASSLSGIGYTF. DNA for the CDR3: TGTGCCAGCAGTTTATCAGGGATTGGCTACACCTTC.

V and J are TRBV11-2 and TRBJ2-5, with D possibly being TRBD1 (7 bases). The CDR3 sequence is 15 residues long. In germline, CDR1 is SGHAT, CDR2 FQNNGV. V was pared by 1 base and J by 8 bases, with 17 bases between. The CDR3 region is CASSLVGTEEGTQYF. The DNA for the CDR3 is TGTGCCAGCAGCTTAGTGGGGACAGAGGAGGGAACCCAGTACTTC.

This chain's CDR3 is CAITRTGGAGELFF. The CDR3 nucleotides read TGTGCCATCACGAGGACAGGAGGGGCCGGGGAGCTGTTTTTT. The gene calls are TRBV28 and TRBJ2-2, with D possibly TRBD1 on 7 matching bases. V was cut by 10 bases and J by 6 bases, with 18 bases left in between. The CDR3 consists of 14 residues. CDR1 is MDHEN, CDR2 SYDVKM, per germline.

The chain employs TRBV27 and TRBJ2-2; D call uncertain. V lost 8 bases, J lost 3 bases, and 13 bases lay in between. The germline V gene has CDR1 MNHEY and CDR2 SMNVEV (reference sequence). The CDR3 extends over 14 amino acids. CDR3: CASQELRYTGELFF. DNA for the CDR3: TGTGCCAGCCAGGAACTACGCTACACCGGGGAGCTGTTTTTT.

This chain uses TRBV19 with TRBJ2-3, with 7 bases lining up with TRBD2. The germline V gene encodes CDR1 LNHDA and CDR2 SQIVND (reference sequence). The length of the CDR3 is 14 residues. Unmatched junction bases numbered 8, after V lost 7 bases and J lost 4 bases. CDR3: CASKASGSSDTQYF. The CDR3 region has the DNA TGTGCCAGTAAGGCTAGCGGCTCCTCAGATACGCAGTATTTT. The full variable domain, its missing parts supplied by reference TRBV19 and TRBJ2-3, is DGGITQSPKYLFRKEGQNVTLSCEQNLNHDAMYWYRQDPGQGLRLIYYSQIVNDFQKGDIAEGYSVSREKKESFPLTVTSAQKNPTAFYLCASKASGSSDTQYFGPGTRLTVL.

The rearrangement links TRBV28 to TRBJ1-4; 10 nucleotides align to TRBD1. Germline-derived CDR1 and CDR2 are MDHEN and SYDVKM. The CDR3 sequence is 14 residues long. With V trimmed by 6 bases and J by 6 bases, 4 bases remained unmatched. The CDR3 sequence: CASRTGTGDEKLFF. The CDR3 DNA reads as TGTGCCAGCAGGACCGGGACAGGGGATGAAAAACTGTTTTTT.

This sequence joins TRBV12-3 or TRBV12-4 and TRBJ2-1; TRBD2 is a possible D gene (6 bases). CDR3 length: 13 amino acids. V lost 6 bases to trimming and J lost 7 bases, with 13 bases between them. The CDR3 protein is CASSTTRNNEQFF. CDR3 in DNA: TGTGCCAGCAGCACGACTAGGAATAATGAGCAGTTCTTC.

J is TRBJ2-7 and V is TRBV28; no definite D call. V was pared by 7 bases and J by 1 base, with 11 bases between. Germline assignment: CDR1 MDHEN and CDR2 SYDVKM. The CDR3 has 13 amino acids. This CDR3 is CASIGRQSYEQYF. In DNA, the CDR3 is TGTGCCAGCATTGGGCGACAATCCTACGAGCAGTACTTC.

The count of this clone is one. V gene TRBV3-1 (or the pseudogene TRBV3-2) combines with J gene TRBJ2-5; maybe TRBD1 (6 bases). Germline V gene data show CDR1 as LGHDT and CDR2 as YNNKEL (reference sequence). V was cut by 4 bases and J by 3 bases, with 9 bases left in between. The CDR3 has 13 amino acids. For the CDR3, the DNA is TGTGCCAGCAGCCGGGGGCTAAAAGAGACCCAGTACTTC. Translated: CASSRGLKETQYF.

CDR3 in amino acids: CATSKYRGDGTDTQYF. As DNA, the CDR3 is TGTGCCACCAGTAAATACCGGGGGGATGGCACAGATACGCAGTATTTT. The chain uses TRBV24-1 and TRBJ2-3; 7 bases match TRBD2. Germline CDR1 reads KGHDR; CDR2 reads SFDVKD. V shed 6 bases and J 1 base; nucleotides not matched to a gene: 9. This CDR3 is 16 amino acids long.

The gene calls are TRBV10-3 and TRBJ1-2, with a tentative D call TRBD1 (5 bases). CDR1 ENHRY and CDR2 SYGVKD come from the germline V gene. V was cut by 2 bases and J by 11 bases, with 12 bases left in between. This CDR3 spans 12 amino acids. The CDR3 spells CAISEPKGSYTF. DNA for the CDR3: TGTGCCATCAGTGAGCCGAAGGGGTCTTACACCTTC.

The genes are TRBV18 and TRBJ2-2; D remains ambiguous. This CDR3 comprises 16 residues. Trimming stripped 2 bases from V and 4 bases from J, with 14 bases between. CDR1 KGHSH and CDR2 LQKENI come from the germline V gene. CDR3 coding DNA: TGTGCCAGCTCACCATTCCCCACACAGAGCACCGGGGAGCTGTTTTTT. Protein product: CASSPFPTQSTGELFF. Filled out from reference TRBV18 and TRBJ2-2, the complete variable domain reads NAGVMQNPRHLVRRRGQEARLRCSPMKGHSHVYWYRQLPEEGLKFMVYLQKENIIDESGMPKERFSAEFPKEGPSILRIQQVVRGDSAAYFCASSPFPTQSTGELFFGEGSRLTVL.

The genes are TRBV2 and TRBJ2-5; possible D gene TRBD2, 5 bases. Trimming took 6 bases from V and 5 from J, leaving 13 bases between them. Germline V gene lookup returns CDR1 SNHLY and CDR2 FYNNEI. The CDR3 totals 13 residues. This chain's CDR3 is CASSAQGGETQYF. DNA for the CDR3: TGTGCCAGCAGCGCGCAAGGCGGGGAGACCCAGTACTTC.

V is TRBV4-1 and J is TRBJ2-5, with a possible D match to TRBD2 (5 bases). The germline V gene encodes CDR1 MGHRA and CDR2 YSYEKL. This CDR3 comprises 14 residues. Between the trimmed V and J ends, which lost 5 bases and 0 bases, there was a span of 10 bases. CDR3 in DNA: TGCGCCAGCAGCGCGCGGGCGAACCAAGAGACCCAGTACTTC. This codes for CASSARANQETQYF.